This T cell receptor beta chain derives from a study of cytomegalovirus exposure and HLA in healthy donors. A multiplex PCR was run with 60 Vbeta primers and 13 Jbeta primers. Assay used: immunoSEQ multiplex PCR; TCRdb lists only in-frame clones, some missing. The sample consists of about 120,000 clones, about four fifths of them appearing once. The study, taken as a whole, reports: In an earlier analysis, productive rearrangement rates for most beta V segments clustered near 90% or 30%. Most sequenced TCRs were rare (though some public TCRs occurred in many donors).

Regarding this clone: Antigen: not known.

Germline assignment: CDR1 SGHNT and CDR2 YENEEA. The V gene lost 1 base and the J gene lost 4 bases, with 13 bases spanning the gap. The CDR3 contains 15 residues. The sample comprised PBMCs. This chain joins TRBV11-3 and TRBJ2-5; possible D gene TRBD1, 5 bases. The source of this sequence is a female donor in good health and CMV-seropositive. CDR3 region: CASSLVSGASETQYF. The CDR3, as DNA: TGTGCCAGCAGCTTAGTCAGTGGGGCCTCAGAGACCCAGTACTTC.